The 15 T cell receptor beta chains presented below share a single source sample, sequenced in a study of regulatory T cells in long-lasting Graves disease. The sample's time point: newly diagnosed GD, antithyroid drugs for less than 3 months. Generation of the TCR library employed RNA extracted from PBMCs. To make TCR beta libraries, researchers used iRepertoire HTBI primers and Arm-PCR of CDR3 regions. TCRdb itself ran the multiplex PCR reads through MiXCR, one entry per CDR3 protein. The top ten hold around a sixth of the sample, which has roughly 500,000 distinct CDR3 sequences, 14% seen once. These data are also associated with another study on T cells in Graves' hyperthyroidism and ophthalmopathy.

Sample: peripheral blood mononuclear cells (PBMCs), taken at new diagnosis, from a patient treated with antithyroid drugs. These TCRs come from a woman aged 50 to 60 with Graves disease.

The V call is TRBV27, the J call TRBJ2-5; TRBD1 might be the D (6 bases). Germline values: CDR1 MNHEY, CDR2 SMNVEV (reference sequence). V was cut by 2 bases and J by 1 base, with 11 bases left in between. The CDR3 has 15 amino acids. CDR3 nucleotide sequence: TGTGCCAGCAGTTTAGCAGGGGTCGTCCAAGAGACCCAGTACTTC. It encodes CASSLAGVVQETQYF.

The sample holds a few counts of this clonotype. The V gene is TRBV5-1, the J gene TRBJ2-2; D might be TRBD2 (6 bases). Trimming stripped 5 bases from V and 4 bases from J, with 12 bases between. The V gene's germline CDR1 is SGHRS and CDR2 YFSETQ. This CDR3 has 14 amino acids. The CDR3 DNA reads TGCGCCAGCAGGGCGGGAAGAGGCACCGGGGAGCTGTTTTTT. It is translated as CASRAGRGTGELFF.

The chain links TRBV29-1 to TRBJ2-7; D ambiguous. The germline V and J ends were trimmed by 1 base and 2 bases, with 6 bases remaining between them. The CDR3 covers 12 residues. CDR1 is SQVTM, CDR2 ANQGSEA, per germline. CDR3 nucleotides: TGCAGCGTTGAAGGGACCCCCTACGAGCAGTACTTC. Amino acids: CSVEGTPYEQYF.

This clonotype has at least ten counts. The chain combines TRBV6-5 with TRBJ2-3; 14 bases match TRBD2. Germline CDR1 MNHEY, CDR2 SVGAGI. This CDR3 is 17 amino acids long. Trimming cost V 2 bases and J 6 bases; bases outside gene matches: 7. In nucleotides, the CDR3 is TGTGCCAGCAGTTACCGGGGACTAGCGGGAGTGGGGGATACGCAGTATTTT. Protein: CASSYRGLAGVGDTQYF.

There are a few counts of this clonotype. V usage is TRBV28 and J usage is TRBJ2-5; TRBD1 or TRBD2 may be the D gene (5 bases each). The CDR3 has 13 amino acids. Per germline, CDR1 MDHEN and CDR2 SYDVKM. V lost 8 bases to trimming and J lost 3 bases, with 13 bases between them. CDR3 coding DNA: TGTGCCAGCTCCGGGGCGTCCAAAGAGACCCAGTACTTC. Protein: CASSGASKETQYF.

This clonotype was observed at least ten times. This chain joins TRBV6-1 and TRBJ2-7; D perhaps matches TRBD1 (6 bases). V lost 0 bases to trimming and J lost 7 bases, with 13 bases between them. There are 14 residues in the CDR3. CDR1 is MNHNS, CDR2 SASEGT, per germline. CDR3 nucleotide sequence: TGTGCCAGCAGTGAAGCGTCGACAGGAGGTGAGCAGTACTTC. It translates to CASSEASTGGEQYF.

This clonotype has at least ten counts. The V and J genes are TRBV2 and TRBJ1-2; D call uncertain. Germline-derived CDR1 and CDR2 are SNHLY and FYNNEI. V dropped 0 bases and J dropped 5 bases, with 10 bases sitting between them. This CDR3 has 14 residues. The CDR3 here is CASSEAGRSYGYTF. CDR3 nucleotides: TGTGCCAGCAGTGAAGCAGGGAGGTCGTATGGCTACACCTTC.

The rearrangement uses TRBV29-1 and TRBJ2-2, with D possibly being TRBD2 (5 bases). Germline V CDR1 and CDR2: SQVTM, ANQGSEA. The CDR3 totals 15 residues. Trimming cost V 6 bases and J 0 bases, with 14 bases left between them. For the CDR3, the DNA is TGCAGCGTGTCCCTAGCAGCGACGAACACCGGGGAGCTGTTTTTT. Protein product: CSVSLAATNTGELFF.

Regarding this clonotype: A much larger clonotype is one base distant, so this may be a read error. The CDR3 region has the DNA TGTGCCTGGAGTGCGTCGGAACACAATGAGCAGTTCTTC. Protein product: CAWSASEHNEQFF. The chain is built from TRBV30 and TRBJ2-1; no clear D. This CDR3 region has 13 residues. V was cut by 1 base and J by 5 bases, with 9 bases left in between. Per the germline V gene, CDR1 is GTSNPN and CDR2 is SVGIG (reference sequence).

CDR3 residues: CASSTTSGITYEQFF. The DNA for the CDR3 is TGCGCCAGCAGCACGACTAGCGGGATCACCTATGAGCAGTTCTTC. The chain uses TRBV5-1 and TRBJ2-1; 11 bases are shared with TRBD2. Germline CDR1 SGHRS, CDR2 YFSETQ. The CDR3 length is 15 residues. The V segment lost 4 bases and the J segment 8 bases; nucleotides outside the gene matches: 8.

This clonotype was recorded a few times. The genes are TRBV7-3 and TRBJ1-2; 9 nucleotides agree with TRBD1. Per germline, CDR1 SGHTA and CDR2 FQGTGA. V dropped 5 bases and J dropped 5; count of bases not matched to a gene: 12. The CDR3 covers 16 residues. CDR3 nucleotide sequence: TGTGCCAGCAGCGTTGGCCCGGGACAGGGATCATATGGCTACACCTTC. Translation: CASSVGPGQGSYGYTF.

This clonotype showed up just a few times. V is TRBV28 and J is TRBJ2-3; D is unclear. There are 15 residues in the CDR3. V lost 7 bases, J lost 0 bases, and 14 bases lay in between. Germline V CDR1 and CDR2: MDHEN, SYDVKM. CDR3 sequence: CASTSPVASTDTQYF. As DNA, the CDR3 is TGTGCCAGCACCTCCCCCGTAGCAAGCACAGATACGCAGTATTTT.

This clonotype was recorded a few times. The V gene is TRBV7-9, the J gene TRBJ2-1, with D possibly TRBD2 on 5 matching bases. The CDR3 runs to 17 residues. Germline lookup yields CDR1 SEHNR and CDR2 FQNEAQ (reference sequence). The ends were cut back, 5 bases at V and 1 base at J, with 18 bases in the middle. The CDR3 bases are TGTGCCAGCAGCCCCTTAGTGGGGAGAGGGTCCTACAATGAGCAGTTCTTC. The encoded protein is CASSPLVGRGSYNEQFF.

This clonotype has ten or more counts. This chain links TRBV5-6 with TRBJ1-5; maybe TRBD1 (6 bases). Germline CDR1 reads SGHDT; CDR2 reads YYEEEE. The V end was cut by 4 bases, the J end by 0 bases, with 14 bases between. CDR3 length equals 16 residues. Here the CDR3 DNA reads TGTGCCAGCAGCCGAGGACAGCACTATAGCAATCAGCCCCAGCATTTT. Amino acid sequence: CASSRGQHYSNQPQHF.

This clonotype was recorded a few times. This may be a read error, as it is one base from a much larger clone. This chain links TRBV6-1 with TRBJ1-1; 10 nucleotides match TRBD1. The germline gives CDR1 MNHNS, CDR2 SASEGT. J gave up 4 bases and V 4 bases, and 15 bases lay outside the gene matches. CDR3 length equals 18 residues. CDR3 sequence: CASSAGDRGRATGTEAFF. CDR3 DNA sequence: TGTGCCAGCAGTGCCGGAGACAGGGGGCGTGCGACTGGCACTGAAGCTTTCTTT.